This is a list of T cell receptor beta chains from one sample in a study of blood T cell repertoires in COVID-19. Clones were sequenced by immunoSEQ multiplex PCR, and TCRdb holds only the in-frame ones, with some missing. Counted here are around 320,000 clones, nearly 90% occurring once; the ten biggest clones make up 11%. The sample was peripheral blood. The receptor set was obtained from a woman aged 30 to 39 with COVID-19, enrolled during active disease. The conserved cysteine and the conserved F or W are not part of the CDR3 here.

v_gene: TRBV27; j_gene: TRBJ2-7; CDR3aa: ASSLTTGLYEQY
v_gene: TRBV7-2; j_gene: TRBJ2-5; CDR3aa: ASSLGGVRQETQY
v_gene: TRBV2; j_gene: TRBJ2-7; CDR3aa: ASSERVATAGEQY
v_gene: TRBV7-9; j_gene: TRBJ2-7; CDR3aa: ASSLGGLNYEQY
v_gene: TRBV5-4; j_gene: TRBJ2-7; CDR3aa: ASSSAGLAGGPYEQY
v_gene: TRBV4-1; j_gene: TRBJ2-7; CDR3aa: ASSQASSYEQY
v_gene: TRBV7-8; j_gene: TRBJ2-3; CDR3aa: ASSLLSSRGTDTQY
v_gene: TRBV7-9; j_gene: TRBJ2-7; CDR3aa: ASSSRDITYEQY
v_gene: TRBV6-2/TRBV6-3; j_gene: TRBJ2-2; CDR3aa: ASSYPAGLATPGELF
v_gene: TRBV19; j_gene: TRBJ1-5; CDR3aa: ASSIAEGSRGQPQH
v_gene: TRBV5-1; j_gene: TRBJ2-7; CDR3aa: ASSLNRGLPYEQY
v_gene: TRBV29-1; j_gene: TRBJ1-4; CDR3aa: SVAHRGRLF
v_gene: TRBV11-2; j_gene: TRBJ2-3; CDR3aa: ASSPRQAGVITDTQY
v_gene: TRBV13; j_gene: TRBJ2-2; CDR3aa: ASSFWRDTGELF
v_gene: TRBV5-4; j_gene: TRBJ2-5; CDR3aa: ASSSEYQETQY
v_gene: TRBV3-1/TRBV3-2; j_gene: TRBJ1-1; CDR3aa: ASSQDGGGTEAF
v_gene: TRBV27; j_gene: TRBJ1-4; CDR3aa: ASSLFQDEKLF
v_gene: TRBV6-6; j_gene: TRBJ2-7; CDR3aa: ASSPLFSDYEQY